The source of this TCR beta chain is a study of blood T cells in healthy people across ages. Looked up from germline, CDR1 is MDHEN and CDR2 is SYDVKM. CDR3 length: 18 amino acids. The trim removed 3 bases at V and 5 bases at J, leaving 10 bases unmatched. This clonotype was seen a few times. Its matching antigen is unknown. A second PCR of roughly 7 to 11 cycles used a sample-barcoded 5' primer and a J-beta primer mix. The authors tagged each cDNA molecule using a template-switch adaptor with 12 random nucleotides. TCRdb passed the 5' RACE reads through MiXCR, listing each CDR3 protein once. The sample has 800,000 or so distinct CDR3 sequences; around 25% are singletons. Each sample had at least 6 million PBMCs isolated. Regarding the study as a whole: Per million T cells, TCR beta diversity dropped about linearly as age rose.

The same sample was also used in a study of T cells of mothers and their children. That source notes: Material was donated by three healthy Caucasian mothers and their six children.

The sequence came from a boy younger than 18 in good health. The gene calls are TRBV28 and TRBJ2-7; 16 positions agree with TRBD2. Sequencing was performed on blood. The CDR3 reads CASSFPGTSGGAAHEQYF. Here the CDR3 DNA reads TGTGCCAGCAGTTTTCCCGGGACTAGCGGGGGGGCCGCCCACGAGCAGTACTTC. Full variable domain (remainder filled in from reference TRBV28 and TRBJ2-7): DVKVTQSSRYLVKRTGEKVFLECVQDMDHENMFWYRQDPGLGLRLIYFSYDVKMKEKGDIPEGYSVSREKKERFSLILESASTNQTSMYLCASSFPGTSGGAAHEQYFGPGTRLTVT.